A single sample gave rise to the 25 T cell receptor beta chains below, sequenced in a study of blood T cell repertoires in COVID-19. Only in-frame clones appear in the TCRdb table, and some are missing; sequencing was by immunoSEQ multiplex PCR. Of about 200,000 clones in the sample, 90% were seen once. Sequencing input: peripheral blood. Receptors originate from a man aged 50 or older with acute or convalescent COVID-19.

CDR3: CSALGGQGWVQETQYF. CDR3 sequence (DNA): TGCAGCGCTCTAGGGGGACAGGGGTGGGTCCAAGAGACCCAGTACTTC. The V gene is TRBV29-1, the J gene TRBJ2-5, with TRBD1 matching over 10 bases. J was trimmed by 1 base and V by 7 bases; bases with no gene match: 12. Germline loops: CDR1 SQVTM, CDR2 ANQGSEA. This CDR3 contains 16 residues.

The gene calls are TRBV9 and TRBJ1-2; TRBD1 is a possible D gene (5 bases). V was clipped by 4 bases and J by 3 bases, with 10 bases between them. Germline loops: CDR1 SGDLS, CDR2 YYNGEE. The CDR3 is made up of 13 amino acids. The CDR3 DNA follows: TGTGCCAGCAGCCCCCAAGGGGACTATGGCTACACCTTC. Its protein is CASSPQGDYGYTF. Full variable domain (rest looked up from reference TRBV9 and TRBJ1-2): DSGVTQTPKHLITATGQRVTLRCSPRSGDLSVYWYQQSLDQGLQFLIQYYNGEERAKGNILERFSAQQFPDLHSELNLSSLELGDSALYFCASSPQGDYGYTFGSGTRLTVV.

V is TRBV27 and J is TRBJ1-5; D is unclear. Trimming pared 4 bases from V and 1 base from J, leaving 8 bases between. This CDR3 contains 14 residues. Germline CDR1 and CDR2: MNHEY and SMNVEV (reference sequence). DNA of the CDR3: TGTGCCAGCAGTTCCAAGACAAGCAATCAGCCCCAGCATTTT. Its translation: CASSSKTSNQPQHF.

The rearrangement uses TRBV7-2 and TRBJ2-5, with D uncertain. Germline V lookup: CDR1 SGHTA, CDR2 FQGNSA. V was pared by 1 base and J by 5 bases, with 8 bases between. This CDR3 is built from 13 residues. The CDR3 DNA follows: TGTGCCAGCAGCTTAGGTACCCGGGAGACCCAGTACTTC. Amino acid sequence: CASSLGTRETQYF.

This CDR3 reads CASSLTLDGYTF. The CDR3 DNA reads TGTGCCAGCAGCTTAACGTTAGATGGCTACACCTTC. This sequence joins TRBV7-3 and TRBJ1-2, with unresolved D. The CDR3 covers 12 residues. The V and J ends lost 0 bases and 6 bases respectively, with 5 bases between them. The germline gives CDR1 SGHTA, CDR2 FQGTGA.

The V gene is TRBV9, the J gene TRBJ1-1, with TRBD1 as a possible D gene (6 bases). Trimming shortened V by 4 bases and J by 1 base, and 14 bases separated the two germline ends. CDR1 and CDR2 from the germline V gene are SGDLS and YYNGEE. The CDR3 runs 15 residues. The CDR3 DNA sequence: TGTGCCAGCAGCCCCGCCCCGGACAGGAACACTGAAGCTTTCTTT. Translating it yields CASSPAPDRNTEAFF.

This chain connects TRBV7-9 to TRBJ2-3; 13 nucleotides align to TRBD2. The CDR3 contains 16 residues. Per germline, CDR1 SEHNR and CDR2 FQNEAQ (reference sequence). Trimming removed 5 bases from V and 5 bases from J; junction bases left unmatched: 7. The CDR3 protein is CASSLGLAGWQDTQYF. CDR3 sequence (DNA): TGTGCCAGCAGCCTGGGACTAGCGGGGTGGCAAGATACGCAGTATTTT.

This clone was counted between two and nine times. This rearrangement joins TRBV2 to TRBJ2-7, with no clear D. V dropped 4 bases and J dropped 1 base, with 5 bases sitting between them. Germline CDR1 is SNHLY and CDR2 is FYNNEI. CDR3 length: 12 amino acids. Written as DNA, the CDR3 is TGTGCCAGCAGTGGCCAGTCCTACGAGCAGTACGTC. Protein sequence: CASSGQSYEQYV.

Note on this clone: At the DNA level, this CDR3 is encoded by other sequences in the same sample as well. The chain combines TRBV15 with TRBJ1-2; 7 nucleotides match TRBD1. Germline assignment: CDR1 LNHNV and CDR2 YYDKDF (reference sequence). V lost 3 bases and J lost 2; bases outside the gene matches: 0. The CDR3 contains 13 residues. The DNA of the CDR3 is TGTGCCACCAGCAGGGGACAGAACTATGGCTACACCTTC. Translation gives CATSRGQNYGYTF.

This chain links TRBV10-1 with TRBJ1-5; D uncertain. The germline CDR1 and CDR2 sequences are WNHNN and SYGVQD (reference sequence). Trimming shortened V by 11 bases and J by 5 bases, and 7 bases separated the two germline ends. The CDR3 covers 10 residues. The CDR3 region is CAGPHQPQHF. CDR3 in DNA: TGCGCCGGCCCTCATCAGCCCCAGCATTTT.

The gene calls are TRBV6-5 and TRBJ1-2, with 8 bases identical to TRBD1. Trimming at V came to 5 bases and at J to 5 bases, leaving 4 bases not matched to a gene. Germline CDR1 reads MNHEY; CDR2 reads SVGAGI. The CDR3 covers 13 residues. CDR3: CASSNRDRYGYTF. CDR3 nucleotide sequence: TGTGCCAGCAGTAACCGGGACAGGTATGGCTACACCTTC.

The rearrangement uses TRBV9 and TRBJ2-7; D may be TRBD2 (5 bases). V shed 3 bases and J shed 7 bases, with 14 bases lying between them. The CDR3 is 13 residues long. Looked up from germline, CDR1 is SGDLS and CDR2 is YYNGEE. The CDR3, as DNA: TGTGCCAGCAGCGCCGCTCGGGGTGGGGAGCAGTACTTC. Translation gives CASSAARGGEQYF.

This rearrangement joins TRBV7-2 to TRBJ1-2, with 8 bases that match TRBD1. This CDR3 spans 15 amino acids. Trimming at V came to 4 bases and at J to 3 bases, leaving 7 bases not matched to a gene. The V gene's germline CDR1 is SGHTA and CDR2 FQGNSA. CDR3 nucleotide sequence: TGTGCCAGCAGCTGGGGGACAGGTATAGACTATGGCTACACCTTC. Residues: CASSWGTGIDYGYTF. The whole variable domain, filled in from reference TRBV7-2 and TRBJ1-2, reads GAGVSQSPSNKVTEKGKDVELRCDPISGHTALYWYRQSLGQGLEFLIYFQGNSAPDKSGLPSDRFSAERTGGSVSTLTIQRTQQEDSAVYLCASSWGTGIDYGYTFGSGTRLTVV.

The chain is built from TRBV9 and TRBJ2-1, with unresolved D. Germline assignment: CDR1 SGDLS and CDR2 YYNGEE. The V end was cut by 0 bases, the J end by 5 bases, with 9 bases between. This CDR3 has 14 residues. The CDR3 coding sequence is TGTGCCAGCAGCGTAGAACCCCGGGACAATGAGCAGTTCTTC. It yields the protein CASSVEPRDNEQFF.

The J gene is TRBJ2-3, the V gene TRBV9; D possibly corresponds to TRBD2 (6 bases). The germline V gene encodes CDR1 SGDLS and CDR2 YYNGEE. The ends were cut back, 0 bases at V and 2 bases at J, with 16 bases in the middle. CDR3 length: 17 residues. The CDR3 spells CASSVGTGTLLTDTQYF. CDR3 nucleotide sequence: TGTGCCAGCAGCGTAGGTACCGGGACTCTACTCACAGATACGCAGTATTTT.

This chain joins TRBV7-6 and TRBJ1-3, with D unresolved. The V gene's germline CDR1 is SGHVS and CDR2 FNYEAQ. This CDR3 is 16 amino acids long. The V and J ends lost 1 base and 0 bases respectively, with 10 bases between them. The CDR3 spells CASSLDQSFSGNTIYF. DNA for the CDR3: TGTGCCAGCAGCTTAGATCAGTCTTTCTCTGGAAACACCATATATTTT.

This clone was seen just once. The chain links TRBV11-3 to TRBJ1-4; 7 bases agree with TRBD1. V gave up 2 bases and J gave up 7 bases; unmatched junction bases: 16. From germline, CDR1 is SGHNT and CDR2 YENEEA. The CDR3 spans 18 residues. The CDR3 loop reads CASSLPPPARGPIEKLFF. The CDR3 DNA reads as TGTGCCAGCAGCTTACCCCCCCCTGCGAGGGGGCCTATTGAAAAACTGTTTTTT.

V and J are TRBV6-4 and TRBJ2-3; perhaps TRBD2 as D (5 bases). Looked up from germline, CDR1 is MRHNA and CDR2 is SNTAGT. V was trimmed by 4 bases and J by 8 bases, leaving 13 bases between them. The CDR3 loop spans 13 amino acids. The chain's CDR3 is CASSVNEGVTQYF. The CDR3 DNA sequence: TGTGCCAGCAGTGTGAATGAGGGAGTTACGCAGTATTTT.

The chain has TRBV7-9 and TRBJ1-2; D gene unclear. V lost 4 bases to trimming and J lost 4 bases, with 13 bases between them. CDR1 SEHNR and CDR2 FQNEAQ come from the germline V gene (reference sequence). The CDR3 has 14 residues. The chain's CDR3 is CASSYLGAVYGYTF. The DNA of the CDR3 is TGTGCCAGCAGCTATCTCGGTGCGGTCTATGGCTACACCTTC.

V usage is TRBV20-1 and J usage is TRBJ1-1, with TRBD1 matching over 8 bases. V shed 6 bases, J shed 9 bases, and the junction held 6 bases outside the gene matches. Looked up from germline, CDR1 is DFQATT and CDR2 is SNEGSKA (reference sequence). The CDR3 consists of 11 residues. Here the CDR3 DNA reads TGCAGTGCCTTGGGACAGGCAAAAGCTTTCTTT. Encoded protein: CSALGQAKAFF.

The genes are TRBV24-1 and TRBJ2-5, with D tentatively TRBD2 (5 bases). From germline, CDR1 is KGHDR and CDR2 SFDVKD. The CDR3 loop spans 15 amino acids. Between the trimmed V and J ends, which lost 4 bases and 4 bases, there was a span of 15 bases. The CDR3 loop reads CATSERTRWGETQYF. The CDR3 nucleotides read TGTGCCACCAGTGAGCGGACTCGTTGGGGAGAGACCCAGTACTTC.

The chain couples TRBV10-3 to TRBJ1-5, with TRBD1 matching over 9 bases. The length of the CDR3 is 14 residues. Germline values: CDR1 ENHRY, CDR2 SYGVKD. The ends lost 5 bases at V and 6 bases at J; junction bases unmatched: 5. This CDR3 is CAISPGQGVQPQHF. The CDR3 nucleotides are TGTGCCATCAGTCCGGGACAGGGAGTTCAGCCCCAGCATTTT.

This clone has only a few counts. The CDR3 reads CASRSPWTAPTEAFF. In DNA form, the CDR3 reads TGTGCCAGCAGATCTCCATGGACAGCTCCCACTGAAGCTTTCTTT. The chain recombines TRBV28 with TRBJ1-1, with a weak D call TRBD1 (6 bases). V lost 6 bases and J lost 4, with 18 bases in between. The CDR3 runs 15 residues. The germline gives CDR1 MDHEN, CDR2 SYDVKM.

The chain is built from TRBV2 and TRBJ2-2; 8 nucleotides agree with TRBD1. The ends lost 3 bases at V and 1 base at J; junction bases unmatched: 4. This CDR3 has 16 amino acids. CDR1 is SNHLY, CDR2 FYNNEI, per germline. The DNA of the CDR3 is TGTGCCAGCAGTGACGACAGGGGTTGGAACACCGGGGAGCTGTTTTTT. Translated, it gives CASSDDRGWNTGELFF. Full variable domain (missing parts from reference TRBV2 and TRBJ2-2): EPEVTQTPSHQVTQMGQEVILRCVPISNHLYFYWYRQILGQKVEFLVSFYNNEISEKSEIFDDQFSVERPDGSNFTLKIRSTKLEDSAMYFCASSDDRGWNTGELFFGEGSRLTVL.

The CDR3 DNA reads as TGTGCCAGCAGTTTGGGGGACAGAGCCCTCAATCAGCCCCAGCATTTT. It yields the protein CASSLGDRALNQPQHF. The genes are TRBV27 and TRBJ1-5; 7 bases are shared with TRBD1. The junction had 8 bases not matched to a gene; V was cut back by 3 bases and J by 3 bases. Germline loops: CDR1 MNHEY, CDR2 SMNVEV (reference sequence). The CDR3 loop spans 16 amino acids.